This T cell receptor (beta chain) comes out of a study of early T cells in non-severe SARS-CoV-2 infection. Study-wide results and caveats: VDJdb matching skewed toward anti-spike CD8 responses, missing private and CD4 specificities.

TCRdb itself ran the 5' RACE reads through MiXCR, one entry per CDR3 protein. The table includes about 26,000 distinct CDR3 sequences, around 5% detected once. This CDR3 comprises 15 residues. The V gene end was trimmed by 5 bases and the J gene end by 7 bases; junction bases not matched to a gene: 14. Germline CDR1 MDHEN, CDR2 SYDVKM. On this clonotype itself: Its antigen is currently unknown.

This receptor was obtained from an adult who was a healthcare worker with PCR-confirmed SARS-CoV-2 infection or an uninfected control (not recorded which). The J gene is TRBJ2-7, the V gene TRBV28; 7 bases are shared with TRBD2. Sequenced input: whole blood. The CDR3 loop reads CASSIPWGGGSEQYF. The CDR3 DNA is TGTGCCAGCAGTATCCCCTGGGGGGGTGGGAGTGAGCAGTACTTC.